These 15 T cell receptor beta chains share one sample of origin, sequenced in a study of post-analysis software for immune sequencing data. Findings and caveats of the study: Elevated frequency relative to controls characterized four or five TRBV segments in patients, TRBV5-6, TRBV5-1 and TRBV20-1 among them.

No antigen has been identified for these receptors. Researchers reported that TCR beta cDNA libraries carried unique molecular identifiers. In TCRdb, the PCR reads were re-called with MiXCR into one record per CDR3 protein. The table records about 820,000 distinct CDR3 sequences, 53% of them present only once. Sequenced input: blood. The receptors were sampled from a girl aged 10-17 years with multiple sclerosis.

This clonotype was picked up a small number of times. This rearrangement joins TRBV5-4 to TRBJ1-2; no clear D gene. Germline lookup yields CDR1 SGHNT and CDR2 YYREEE (reference sequence). V lost 4 bases and J lost 8, with 12 bases in between. CDR3 length: 12 amino acids. The CDR3 DNA sequence: TGTGCCAGCAGCCCCCCGTCGGGAGGCTACACCTTC. This encodes CASSPPSGGYTF.

In DNA, the CDR3 is TGTGCCAGCAGCCAAAGGGGCGTGGGGACATACGAGCAGTACTTC. Translation: CASSQRGVGTYEQYF. The chain uses TRBV3-1 and TRBJ2-7, with a weak D call TRBD1 (6 bases). The V gene's germline CDR1 is LGHDT and CDR2 YNNKEL (reference sequence). The CDR3 spans 15 residues. Trimming took off 2 bases at V and 4 bases at J, with 15 bases between the two ends.

The sample holds a few counts of this clonotype. The chain uses TRBV2 and TRBJ2-3; D gene ambiguous. This CDR3 contains 10 residues. V dropped 10 bases and J dropped 3 bases, with 5 bases sitting between them. Germline V lookup: CDR1 SNHLY, CDR2 FYNNEI. CDR3 amino acids: CATATDTQYF. CDR3 DNA: TGTGCCACTGCTACAGATACGCAGTATTTT.

The V call is TRBV20-1, the J call TRBJ2-5; 8 bases match TRBD2. Germline CDR1 is DFQATT and CDR2 is SNEGSKA (reference sequence). The CDR3 extends over 14 amino acids. After removal of 3 bases from V and 5 bases from J, the junction contained 8 bases not matched to a gene. The CDR3 region is CSASGRATSETQYF. In DNA, the CDR3 is TGCAGTGCTAGCGGGAGGGCCACATCTGAGACCCAGTACTTC.

V usage is TRBV20-1 and J usage is TRBJ2-7; 14 nucleotides line up with TRBD2. Looked up from germline, CDR1 is DFQATT and CDR2 is SNEGSKA (reference sequence). The CDR3 is 15 amino acids. With 6 bases clipped from V and 4 bases from J, the junction kept 8 bases outside the gene matches. The CDR3 here is CSAPTRTSGRYEQYF. DNA of the CDR3: TGCAGTGCCCCCACCCGGACTAGCGGGAGGTACGAGCAGTACTTC.

The rearrangement joins TRBV7-6 to TRBJ1-1; D possibly corresponds to TRBD1 (6 bases). The V gene lost 5 bases and the J gene lost 4 bases, with 17 bases spanning the gap. Germline V gene data show CDR1 as SGHVS and CDR2 as FNYEAQ. The CDR3 runs to 15 residues. The CDR3 region is CASSPQQGISTEAFF. The CDR3, as DNA: TGTGCCAGCAGCCCCCAACAGGGAATTTCCACTGAAGCTTTCTTT.

The J gene is TRBJ2-4, the V gene TRBV5-1; D possibly uses TRBD1 or TRBD2 (5 bases each). The J call may be mistaken, given a closer DNA end match to TRBJ2-7. This CDR3 comprises 14 residues. Germline loops: CDR1 SGHRS, CDR2 YFSETQ. The CDR3 here is CASSYSGPPYEQYF. CDR3 coding DNA: TGCGCCAGCAGCTATTCGGGACCTCCCTACGAGCAGTACTTC.

A single count supports this clonotype. The rearrangement links TRBV7-3 to TRBJ2-5; tentatively, D is TRBD2 (6 bases). Trimming took 5 bases from V and 4 from J, leaving 14 bases between them. The CDR3 totals 14 residues. From germline, CDR1 is SGHTA and CDR2 FQGTGA. The CDR3 sequence is CASSHGGWGETQYF. CDR3 DNA sequence: TGTGCCAGCAGCCACGGGGGTTGGGGAGAGACCCAGTACTTC.

This clonotype was recorded once. This chain uses TRBV29-1 with TRBJ1-2, with D possibly matching TRBD1 (6 bases). V dropped 4 bases and J dropped 4 bases, with 19 bases sitting between them. Germline-derived CDR1 and CDR2 are SQVTM and ANQGSEA. The CDR3 consists of 15 residues. CDR3 protein: CSVARRQALGYGYTF. For the CDR3, the DNA is TGCAGCGTTGCGAGACGACAGGCGCTTGGCTATGGCTACACCTTC.

V usage is TRBV19 and J usage is TRBJ2-3; 14 nucleotides agree with TRBD2. Germline values: CDR1 LNHDA, CDR2 SQIVND (reference sequence). The CDR3 extends over 16 amino acids. V shed 4 bases, J shed 2 bases, and the junction held 2 bases outside the gene matches. DNA for the CDR3: TGTGCCAGTAGTAGGGGACTAGCGGGGGTCACAGATACGCAGTATTTT. The encoded protein is CASSRGLAGVTDTQYF. The complete variable domain, with remaining parts taken from reference TRBV19 and TRBJ2-3, reads DGGITQSPKYLFRKEGQNVTLSCEQNLNHDAMYWYRQDPGQGLRLIYYSQIVNDFQKGDIAEGYSVSREKKESFPLTVTSAQKNPTAFYLCASSRGLAGVTDTQYFGPGTRLTVL.

The J gene is TRBJ2-7, the V gene TRBV12-3 or TRBV12-4; TRBD2 agrees at 7 bases. J lost 6 bases, V lost 3 bases, and 11 bases had no gene match. CDR3 length: 15 residues. The CDR3: CASSFPGSGVREQYF. CDR3 sequence (DNA): TGTGCCAGCAGTTTTCCGGGAAGCGGGGTTCGCGAGCAGTACTTC.

This clonotype was seen a few times. This rearrangement joins TRBV20-1 to TRBJ2-4, with D unclear. With 7 bases removed from V and 0 bases from J, the gap between germline ends came to 16 bases. The CDR3 is 15 amino acids. CDR1 is DFQATT and CDR2 is SNEGSKA in the germline V gene (reference sequence). CDR3 in DNA: TGCAGTGATTACAATGGGCGGTTAGCCAAAAACATTCAGTACTTC. Its protein is CSDYNGRLAKNIQYF.

The V gene is TRBV9, the J gene TRBJ1-2; possible D gene TRBD1, 6 bases. Germline V CDR1 and CDR2: SGDLS, YYNGEE. Trimming shortened V by 0 bases and J by 2 bases, and 11 bases separated the two germline ends. The CDR3 contains 15 residues. The CDR3 loop reads CASSVGPGENYGYTF. The DNA of the CDR3 is TGTGCCAGCAGCGTAGGACCAGGGGAAAACTATGGCTACACCTTC. The variable domain in full, completed from reference TRBV9 and TRBJ1-2, reads DSGVTQTPKHLITATGQRVTLRCSPRSGDLSVYWYQQSLDQGLQFLIQYYNGEERAKGNILERFSAQQFPDLHSELNLSSLELGDSALYFCASSVGPGENYGYTFGSGTRLTVV.

This chain uses TRBV29-1 with TRBJ1-2; D possibly corresponds to TRBD1 (6 bases). CDR1 and CDR2 (germline): SQVTM, ANQGSEA. The CDR3 totals 14 residues. Trimming took off 1 base at V and 2 bases at J, with 11 bases between the two ends. In DNA, the CDR3 is TGCAGCGTTGAAGTAGACAGGTCCAACTATGGCTACACCTTC. Its translation is CSVEVDRSNYGYTF.

V usage is TRBV24-1 and J usage is TRBJ2-5; D ambiguous. The CDR3 spans 13 residues. The germline V gene has CDR1 KGHDR and CDR2 SFDVKD. V was trimmed by 3 bases and J by 5 bases, leaving 9 bases between them. The CDR3 DNA is TGTGCCACCAGTGATGGAACCGGGGAGACCCAGTACTTC. It is translated as CATSDGTGETQYF.